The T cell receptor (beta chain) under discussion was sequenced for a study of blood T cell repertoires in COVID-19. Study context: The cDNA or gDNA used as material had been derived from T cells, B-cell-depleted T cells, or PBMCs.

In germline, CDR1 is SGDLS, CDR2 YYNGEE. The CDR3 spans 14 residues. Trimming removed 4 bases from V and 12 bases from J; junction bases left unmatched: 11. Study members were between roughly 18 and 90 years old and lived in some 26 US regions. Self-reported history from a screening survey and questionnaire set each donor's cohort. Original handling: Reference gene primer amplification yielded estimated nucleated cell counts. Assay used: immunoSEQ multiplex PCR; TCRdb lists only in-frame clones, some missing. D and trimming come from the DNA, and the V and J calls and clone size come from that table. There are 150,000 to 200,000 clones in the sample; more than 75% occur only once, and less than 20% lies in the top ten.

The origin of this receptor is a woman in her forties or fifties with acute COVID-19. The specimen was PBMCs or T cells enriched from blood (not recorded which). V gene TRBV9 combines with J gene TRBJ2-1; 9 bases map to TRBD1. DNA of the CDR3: TGTGCCAGCAGCCTCGGGACAGGGATTCTCGGGCAGTTCTTC. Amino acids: CASSLGTGILGQFF.